The rows below give T cell receptor beta chains drawn from one sample of a study of T cells in Graves' hyperthyroidism and ophthalmopathy. From the multiplex PCR reads, TCRdb called clonotypes with MiXCR, one entry per CDR3 protein. This repertoire shows about 640,000 distinct CDR3 sequences, more than 14% found once; its top ten account for 12%. Input material: blood. These TCRs come from a woman aged 45-65 years with Graves' ophthalmopathy. Each CDR3 is given without its conserved first and last residue. Clone sizes are given selectively: once, few, many, or a class where the clone is expanded.

>.|TRBJ2-2|TRBV6-6|14
ASSYSASGDTGELF
>.|TRBJ2-1|TRBV6-2/TRBV6-3|13
ASSYRPSGDNEQF
>.|TRBJ2-3|TRBV5-1|11
ASRRLAGDTQY
>many|TRBJ2-7|TRBV28|13
ASSLWLAGVSKQY
>many|TRBJ2-7|TRBV11-1|13
ASSLAGTGTYEQY
>many|TRBJ2-1|TRBV11-1|12
ASSPEASYNEQF
>few|TRBJ1-5|TRBV6-2/TRBV6-3|14
ASRPQTGGFNQPQH
>many|TRBJ2-1|TRBV6-1|15
ASSLGTSGMYGDEQF
>few|TRBJ1-2|TRBV19|12
AIGGGGSTYGYT
>.|TRBJ1-5|TRBV20-1|13
SARSSRGASQPQH
>few|TRBJ2-2|TRBV7-2|13
ASSFRLADTGELF
>many|TRBJ2-7|TRBV12-3/TRBV12-4|12
ASSPETVSYEQY
>many|TRBJ2-7|TRBV5-1|14
ASSSNLPGQGYEQY
>.|TRBJ2-1|TRBV12-3/TRBV12-4|12
ASSTRDRGQKQF
>.|TRBJ1-2|TRBV28|9
ASWRGDGYT
>few|TRBJ2-5|TRBV20-1|11
SALTSRGETQY
>few|TRBJ1-1|TRBV29-1|12
SVGAGGSGTEAF
>many|TRBJ2-1|TRBV5-1|13
ASSLAASSYNEQF
>once|TRBJ1-2|TRBV20-1|12
SASNPRGNYGYT
>.|TRBJ1-5|TRBV7-9|17
ASSISGTGRPWGNQPQH
>many|TRBJ1-5|TRBV6-1|13
ASSEYGYSNQPQH
>.|TRBJ2-2|TRBV5-4|13
ASSLRGEGTEELF
>many|TRBJ2-7|TRBV7-2|17
ASSLAAGTSGHLAYEQY
>many|TRBJ2-7|TRBV2|11
ASSDSVSYEQY